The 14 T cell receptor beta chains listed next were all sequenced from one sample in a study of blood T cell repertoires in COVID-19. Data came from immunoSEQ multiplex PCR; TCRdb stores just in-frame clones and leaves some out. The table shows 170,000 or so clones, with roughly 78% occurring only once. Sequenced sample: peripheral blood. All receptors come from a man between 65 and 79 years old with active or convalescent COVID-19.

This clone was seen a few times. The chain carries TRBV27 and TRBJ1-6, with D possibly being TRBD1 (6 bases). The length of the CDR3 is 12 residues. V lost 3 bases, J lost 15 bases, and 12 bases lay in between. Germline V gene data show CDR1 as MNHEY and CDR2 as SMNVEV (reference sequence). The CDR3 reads CASSFGDRNLHF. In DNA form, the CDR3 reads TGTGCCAGCAGTTTCGGAGACAGGAACCTCCACTTT.

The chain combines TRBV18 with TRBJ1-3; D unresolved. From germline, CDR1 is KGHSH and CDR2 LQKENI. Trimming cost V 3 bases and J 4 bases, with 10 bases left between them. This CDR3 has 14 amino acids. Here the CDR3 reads CASSPPGGGNTIYF. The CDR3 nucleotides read TGTGCCAGCTCACCTCCGGGTGGCGGAAACACCATATATTTT.

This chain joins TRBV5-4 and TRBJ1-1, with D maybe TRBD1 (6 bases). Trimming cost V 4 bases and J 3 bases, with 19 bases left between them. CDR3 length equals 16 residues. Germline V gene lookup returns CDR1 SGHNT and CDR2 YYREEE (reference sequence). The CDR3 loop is CASSPYTGPGDTEAFF. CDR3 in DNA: TGTGCCAGCAGCCCTTACACAGGGCCCGGGGACACTGAAGCTTTCTTT.

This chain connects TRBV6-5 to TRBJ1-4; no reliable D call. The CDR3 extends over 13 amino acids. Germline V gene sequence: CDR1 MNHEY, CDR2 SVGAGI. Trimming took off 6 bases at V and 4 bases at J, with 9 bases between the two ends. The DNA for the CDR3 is TGTGCCAGCAGGGGCTGGCGTAATGAAAAACTGTTTTTT. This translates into CASRGWRNEKLFF.

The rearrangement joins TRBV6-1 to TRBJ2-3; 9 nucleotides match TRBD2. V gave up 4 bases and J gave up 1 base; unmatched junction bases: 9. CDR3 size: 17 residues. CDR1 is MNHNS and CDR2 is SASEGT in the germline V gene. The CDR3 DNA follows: TGTGCCAGCAGTGCGAGTCTAGCGGGAAGGGGCACAGATACGCAGTATTTT. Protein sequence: CASSASLAGRGTDTQYF.

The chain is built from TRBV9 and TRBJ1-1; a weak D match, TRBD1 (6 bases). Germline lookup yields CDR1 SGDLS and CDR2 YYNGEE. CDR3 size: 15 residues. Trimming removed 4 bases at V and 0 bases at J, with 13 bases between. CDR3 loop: CASSRNTGMNTEAFF. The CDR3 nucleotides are TGTGCCAGCAGCCGAAATACAGGGATGAACACTGAAGCTTTCTTT.

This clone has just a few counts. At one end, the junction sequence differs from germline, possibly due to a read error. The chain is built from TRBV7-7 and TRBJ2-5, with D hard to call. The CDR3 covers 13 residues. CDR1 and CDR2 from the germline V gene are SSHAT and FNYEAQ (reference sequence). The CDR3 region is CASSLGPQETQYF. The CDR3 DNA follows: TGTGCTAGCAGCTTGGGCCCCCAAGAGACCCAGTACTTC.

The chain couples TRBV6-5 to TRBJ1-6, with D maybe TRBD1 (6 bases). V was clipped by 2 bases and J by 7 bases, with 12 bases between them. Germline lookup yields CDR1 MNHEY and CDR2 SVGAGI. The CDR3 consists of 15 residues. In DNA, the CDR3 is TGTGCCAGCAGTTACACGCAGGGGAGAAATTCACCCCTCCACTTT. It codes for CASSYTQGRNSPLHF.

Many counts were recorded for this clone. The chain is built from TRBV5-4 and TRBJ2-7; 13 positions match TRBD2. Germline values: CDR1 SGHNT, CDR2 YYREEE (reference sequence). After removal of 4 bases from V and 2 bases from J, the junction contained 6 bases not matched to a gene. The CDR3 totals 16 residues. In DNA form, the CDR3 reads TGTGCCAGCAGCCCTGGACTAGCGGGGGCCCCCTACGAGCAGTACTTC. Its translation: CASSPGLAGAPYEQYF. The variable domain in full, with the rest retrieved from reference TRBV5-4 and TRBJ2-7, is ETGVTQSPTHLIKTRGQQVTLRCSSQSGHNTVSWYQQALGQGPQFIFQYYREEENGRGNFPPRFSGLQFPNYSSELNVNALELDDSALYLCASSPGLAGAPYEQYFGPGTRLTVT.

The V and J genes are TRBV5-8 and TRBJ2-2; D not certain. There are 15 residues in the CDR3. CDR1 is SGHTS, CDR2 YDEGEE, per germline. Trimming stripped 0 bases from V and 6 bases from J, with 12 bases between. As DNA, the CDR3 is TGTGCCAGCAGCTTGGCTATACCGGTAGCCGGGGAGCTGTTTTTT. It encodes CASSLAIPVAGELFF. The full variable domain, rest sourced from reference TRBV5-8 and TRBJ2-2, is EAGVTQSPTHLIKTRGQQATLRCSPISGHTSVYWYQQALGLGLQFLLWYDEGEERNRGNFPPRFSGRQFPNYSSELNVNALELEDSALYLCASSLAIPVAGELFFGEGSRLTVL.

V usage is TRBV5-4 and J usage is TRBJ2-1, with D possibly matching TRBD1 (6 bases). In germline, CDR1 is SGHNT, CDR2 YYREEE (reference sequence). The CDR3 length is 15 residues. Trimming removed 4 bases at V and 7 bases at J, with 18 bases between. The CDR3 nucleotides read TGTGCCAGCAGCCCTGACTCAAACACAGGGAATGAGCAGTTCTTC. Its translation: CASSPDSNTGNEQFF.

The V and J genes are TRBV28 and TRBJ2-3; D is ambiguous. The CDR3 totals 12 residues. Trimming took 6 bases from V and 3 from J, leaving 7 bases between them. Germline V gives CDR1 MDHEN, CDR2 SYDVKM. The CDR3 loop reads CASSLNTDTQYF. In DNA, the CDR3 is TGTGCCAGCAGCCTAAATACAGATACGCAGTATTTT.

The CDR3 nucleotides read TGTGCCAGCAGCGTAGCGGGACAAGGAGGCTACGAGCAGTACTTC. Amino acids: CASSVAGQGGYEQYF. The chain uses TRBV9 and TRBJ2-7, with D perhaps matching TRBD1 (6 bases). This CDR3 has 15 residues. Germline loops: CDR1 SGDLS, CDR2 YYNGEE. V dropped 0 bases and J dropped 3 bases, with 13 bases sitting between them.

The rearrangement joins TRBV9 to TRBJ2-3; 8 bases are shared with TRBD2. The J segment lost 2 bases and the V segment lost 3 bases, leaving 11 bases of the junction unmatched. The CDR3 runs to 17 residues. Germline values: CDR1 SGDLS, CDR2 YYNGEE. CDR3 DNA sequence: TGTGCCAGCAGCGCGGGACGGGGAGCGGGGGCCACAGATACGCAGTATTTT. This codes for CASSAGRGAGATDTQYF.